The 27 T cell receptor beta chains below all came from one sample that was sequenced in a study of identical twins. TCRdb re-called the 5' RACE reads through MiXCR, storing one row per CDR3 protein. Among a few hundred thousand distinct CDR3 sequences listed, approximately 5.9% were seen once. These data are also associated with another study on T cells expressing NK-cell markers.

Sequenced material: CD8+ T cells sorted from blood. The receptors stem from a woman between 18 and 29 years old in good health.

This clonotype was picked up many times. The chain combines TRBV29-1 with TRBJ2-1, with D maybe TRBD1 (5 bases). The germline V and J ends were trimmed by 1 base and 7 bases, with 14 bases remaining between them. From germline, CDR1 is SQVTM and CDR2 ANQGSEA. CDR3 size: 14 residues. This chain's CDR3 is CSVEGGRPGNEQFF. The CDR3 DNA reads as TGCAGCGTTGAAGGCGGACGACCAGGGAATGAGCAGTTCTTC.

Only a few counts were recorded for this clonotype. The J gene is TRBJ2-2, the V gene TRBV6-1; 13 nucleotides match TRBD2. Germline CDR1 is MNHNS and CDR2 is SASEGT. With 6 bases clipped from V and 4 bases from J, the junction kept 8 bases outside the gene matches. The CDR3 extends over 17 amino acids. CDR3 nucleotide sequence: TGTGCCAGCAGACCACTAGCGGGGGGGCTTTTCACCGGGGAGCTGTTTTTT. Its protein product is CASRPLAGGLFTGELFF.

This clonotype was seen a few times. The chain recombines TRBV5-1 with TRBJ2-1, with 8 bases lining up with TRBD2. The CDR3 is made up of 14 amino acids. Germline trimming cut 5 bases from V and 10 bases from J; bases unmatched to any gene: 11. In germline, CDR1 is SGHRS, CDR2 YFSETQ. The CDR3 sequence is CASRVETSVDEQFF. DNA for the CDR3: TGCGCCAGCAGGGTCGAGACTAGCGTGGACGAGCAGTTCTTC.

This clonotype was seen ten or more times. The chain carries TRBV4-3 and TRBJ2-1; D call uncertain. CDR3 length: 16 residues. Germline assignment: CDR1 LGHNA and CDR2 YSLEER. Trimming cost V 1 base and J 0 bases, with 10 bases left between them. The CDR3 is CASSQAPESSYNEQFF. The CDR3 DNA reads TGCGCCAGCAGCCAAGCACCGGAGAGCTCCTACAATGAGCAGTTCTTC.

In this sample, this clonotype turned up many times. The CDR3 here is CASKIGGEAFF. DNA for the CDR3: TGTGCCAGCAAAATCGGAGGTGAAGCTTTCTTT. The rearrangement links TRBV2 to TRBJ1-1, with D uncertain. CDR1 is SNHLY, CDR2 FYNNEI, per germline. The germline V and J ends were trimmed by 7 bases and 7 bases, with 10 bases remaining between them. This CDR3 has 11 residues.

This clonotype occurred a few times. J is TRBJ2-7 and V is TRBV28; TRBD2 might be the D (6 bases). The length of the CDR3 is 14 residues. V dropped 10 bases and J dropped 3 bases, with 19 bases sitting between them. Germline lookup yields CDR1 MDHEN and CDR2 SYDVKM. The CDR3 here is CATMPRGLFYEQYF. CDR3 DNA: TGTGCCACCATGCCGCGGGGCCTCTTCTACGAGCAGTACTTC.

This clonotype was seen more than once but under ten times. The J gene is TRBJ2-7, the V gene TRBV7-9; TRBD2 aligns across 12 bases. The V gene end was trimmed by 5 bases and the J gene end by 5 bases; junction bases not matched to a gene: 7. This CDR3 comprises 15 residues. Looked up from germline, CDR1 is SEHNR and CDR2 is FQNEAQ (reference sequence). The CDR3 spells CASSRTSGVRHEQYF. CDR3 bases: TGTGCCAGCAGCCGGACTAGCGGGGTAAGGCACGAGCAGTACTTC. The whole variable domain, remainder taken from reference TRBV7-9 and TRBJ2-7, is DTGVSQNPRHKITKRGQNVTFRCDPISEHNRLYWYRQTLGQGPEFLTYFQNEAQLEKSRLLSDRFSAERPKGSFSTLEIQRTEQGDSAMYLCASSRTSGVRHEQYFGPGTRLTVT.

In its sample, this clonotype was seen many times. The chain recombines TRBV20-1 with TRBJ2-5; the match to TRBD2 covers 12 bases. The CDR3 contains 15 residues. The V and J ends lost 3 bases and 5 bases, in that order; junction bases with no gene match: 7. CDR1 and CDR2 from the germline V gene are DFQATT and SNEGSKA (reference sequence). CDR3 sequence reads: CSASYLAGGYETQYF. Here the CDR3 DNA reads TGCAGTGCTAGCTATCTAGCGGGAGGGTATGAGACCCAGTACTTC.

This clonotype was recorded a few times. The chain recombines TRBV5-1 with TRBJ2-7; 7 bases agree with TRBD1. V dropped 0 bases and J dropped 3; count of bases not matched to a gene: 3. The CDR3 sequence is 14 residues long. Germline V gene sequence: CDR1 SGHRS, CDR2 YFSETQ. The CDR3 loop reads CASSLARDSYEQYF. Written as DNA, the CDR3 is TGCGCCAGCAGCTTGGCCCGGGACAGCTACGAGCAGTACTTC. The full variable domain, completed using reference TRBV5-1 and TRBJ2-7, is KAGVTQTPRYLIKTRGQQVTLSCSPISGHRSVSWYQQTPGQGLQFLFEYFSETQRNKGNFPGRFSGRQFSNSRSEMNVSTLELGDSALYLCASSLARDSYEQYFGPGTRLTVT.

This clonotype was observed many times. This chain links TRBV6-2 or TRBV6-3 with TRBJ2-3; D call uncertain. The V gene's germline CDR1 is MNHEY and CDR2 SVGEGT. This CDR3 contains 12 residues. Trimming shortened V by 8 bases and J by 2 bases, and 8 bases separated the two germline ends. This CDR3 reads CASGTFTDTQYF. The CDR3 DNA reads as TGTGCCAGCGGTACTTTCACAGATACGCAGTATTTT.

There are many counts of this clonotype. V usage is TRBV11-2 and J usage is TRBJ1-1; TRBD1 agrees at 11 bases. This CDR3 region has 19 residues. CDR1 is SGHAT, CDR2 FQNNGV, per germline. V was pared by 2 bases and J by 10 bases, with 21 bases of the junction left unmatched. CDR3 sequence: CASSLHGPPRTGGGNSAFF. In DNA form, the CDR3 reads TGTGCCAGCAGCTTACACGGCCCCCCCCGGACAGGGGGCGGCAATTCAGCTTTCTTT.

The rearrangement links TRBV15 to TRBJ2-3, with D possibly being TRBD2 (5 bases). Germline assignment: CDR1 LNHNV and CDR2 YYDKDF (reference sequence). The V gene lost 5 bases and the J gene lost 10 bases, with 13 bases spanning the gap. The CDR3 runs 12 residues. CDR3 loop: CATSPTGVSQYF. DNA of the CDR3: TGTGCCACCAGCCCAACCGGGGTATCGCAGTATTTT.

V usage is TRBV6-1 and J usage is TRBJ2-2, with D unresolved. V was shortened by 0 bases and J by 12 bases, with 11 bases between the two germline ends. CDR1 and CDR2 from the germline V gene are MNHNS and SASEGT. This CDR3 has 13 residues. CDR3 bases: TGTGCCAGCAGTGAAGCTGATTCTATAAAGCTGTTTTTT. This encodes CASSEADSIKLFF.

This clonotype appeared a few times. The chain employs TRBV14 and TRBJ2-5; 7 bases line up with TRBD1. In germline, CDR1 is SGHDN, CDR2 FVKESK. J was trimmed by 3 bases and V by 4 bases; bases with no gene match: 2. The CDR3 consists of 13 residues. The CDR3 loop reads CASSPGQEETQYF. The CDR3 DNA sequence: TGTGCCAGCAGCCCAGGACAGGAAGAGACCCAGTACTTC.

The DNA for the CDR3 is TGTGCCAGCAGCTGGGGAGGGGGTCCGAACACTGAAGCTTTCTTT. Its protein is CASSWGGGPNTEAFF. The rearrangement joins TRBV5-5 to TRBJ1-1; D is possibly TRBD1 (6 bases). From germline, CDR1 is SGHKS and CDR2 YYEKEE (reference sequence). The CDR3 runs to 15 residues. V was pared by 3 bases and J by 1 base, with 13 bases between.

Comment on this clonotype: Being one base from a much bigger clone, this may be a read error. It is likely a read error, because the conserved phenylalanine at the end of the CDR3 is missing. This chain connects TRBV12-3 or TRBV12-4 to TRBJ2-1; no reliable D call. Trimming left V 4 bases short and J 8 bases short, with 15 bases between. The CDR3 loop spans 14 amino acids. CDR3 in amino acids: CASSYIPAFDEQFS. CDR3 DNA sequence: TGTGCCAGCAGTTATATTCCAGCGTTCGATGAGCAGTTCTCC.

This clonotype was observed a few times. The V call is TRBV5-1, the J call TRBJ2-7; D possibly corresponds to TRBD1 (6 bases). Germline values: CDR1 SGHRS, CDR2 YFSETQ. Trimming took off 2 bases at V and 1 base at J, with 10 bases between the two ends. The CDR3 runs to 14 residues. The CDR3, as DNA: TGCGCCAGCAGCTTACGACAGGCTTCCTACGAGCAGTACTTC. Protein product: CASSLRQASYEQYF.

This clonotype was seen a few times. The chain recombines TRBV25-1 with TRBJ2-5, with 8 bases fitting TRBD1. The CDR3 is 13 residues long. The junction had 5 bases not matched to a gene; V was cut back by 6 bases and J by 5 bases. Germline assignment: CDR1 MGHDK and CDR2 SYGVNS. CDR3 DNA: TGTGCCAGCAGCCAGACAGGGGAGGAGACCCAGTACTTC. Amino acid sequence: CASSQTGEETQYF.

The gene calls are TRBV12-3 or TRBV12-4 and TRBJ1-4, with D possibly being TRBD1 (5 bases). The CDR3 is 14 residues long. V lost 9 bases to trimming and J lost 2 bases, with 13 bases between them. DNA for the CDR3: TGTGCCAGTAAAGTGGGGGGGACTAATGAAAAACTGTTTTTT. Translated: CASKVGGTNEKLFF.

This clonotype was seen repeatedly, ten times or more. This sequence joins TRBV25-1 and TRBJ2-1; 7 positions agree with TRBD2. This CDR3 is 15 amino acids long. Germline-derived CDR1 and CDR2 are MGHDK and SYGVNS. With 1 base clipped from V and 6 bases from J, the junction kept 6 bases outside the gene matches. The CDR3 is CASSELWGGSNEQFF. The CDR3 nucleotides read TGTGCCAGCAGTGAATTATGGGGGGGGTCCAATGAGCAGTTCTTC.

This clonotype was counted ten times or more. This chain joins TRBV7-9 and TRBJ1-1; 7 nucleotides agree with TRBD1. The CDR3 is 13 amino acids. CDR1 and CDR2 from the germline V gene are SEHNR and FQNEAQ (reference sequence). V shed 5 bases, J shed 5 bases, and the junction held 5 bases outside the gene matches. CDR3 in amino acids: CASSTRTGTEAFF. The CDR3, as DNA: TGTGCCAGCAGCACCAGGACAGGTACTGAAGCTTTCTTT.

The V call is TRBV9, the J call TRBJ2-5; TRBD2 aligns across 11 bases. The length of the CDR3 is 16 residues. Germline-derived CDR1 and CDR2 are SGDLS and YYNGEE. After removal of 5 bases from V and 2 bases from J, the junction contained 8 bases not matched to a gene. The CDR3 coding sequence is TGTGCCAGCAGGTCCCGGGGACTAGCGGATCAAGAGACCCAGTACTTC. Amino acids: CASRSRGLADQETQYF.

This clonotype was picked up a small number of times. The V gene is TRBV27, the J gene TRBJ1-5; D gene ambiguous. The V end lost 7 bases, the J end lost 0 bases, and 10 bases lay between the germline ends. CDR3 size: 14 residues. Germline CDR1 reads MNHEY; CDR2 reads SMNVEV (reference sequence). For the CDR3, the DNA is TGTGCCAGCAAAGGACTTAATAGCAATCAGCCCCAGCATTTT. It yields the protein CASKGLNSNQPQHF.

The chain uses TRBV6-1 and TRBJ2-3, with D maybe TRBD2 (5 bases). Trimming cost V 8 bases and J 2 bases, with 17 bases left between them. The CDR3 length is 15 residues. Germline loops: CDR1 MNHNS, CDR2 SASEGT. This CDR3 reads CASSLTGYHTDTQYF. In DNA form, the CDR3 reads TGTGCCAGCTCTTTAACGGGGTACCACACAGATACGCAGTATTTT.

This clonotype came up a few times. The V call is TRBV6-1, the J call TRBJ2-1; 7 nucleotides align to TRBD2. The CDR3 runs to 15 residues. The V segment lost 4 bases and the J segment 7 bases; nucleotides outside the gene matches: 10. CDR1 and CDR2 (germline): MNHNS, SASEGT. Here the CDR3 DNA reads TGTGCCAGCAGTGCCCTATATGCGGGACTAAATGAGCAGTTCTTC. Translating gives CASSALYAGLNEQFF.

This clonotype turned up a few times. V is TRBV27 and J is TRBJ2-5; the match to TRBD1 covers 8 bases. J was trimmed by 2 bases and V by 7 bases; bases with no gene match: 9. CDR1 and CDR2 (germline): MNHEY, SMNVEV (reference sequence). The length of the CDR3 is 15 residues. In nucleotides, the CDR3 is TGTGCCAGCATTTTCCGACAGGGGACTCAAGAGACCCAGTACTTC. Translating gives CASIFRQGTQETQYF.

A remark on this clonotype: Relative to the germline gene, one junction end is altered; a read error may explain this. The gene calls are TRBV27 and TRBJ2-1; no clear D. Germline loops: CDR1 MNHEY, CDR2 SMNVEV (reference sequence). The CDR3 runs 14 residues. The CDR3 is CASRLLRSYNEQFF. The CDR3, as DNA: TGTGCCAGCAGATTATTGCGTTCCTACAATGAGCAGTTCTTC.